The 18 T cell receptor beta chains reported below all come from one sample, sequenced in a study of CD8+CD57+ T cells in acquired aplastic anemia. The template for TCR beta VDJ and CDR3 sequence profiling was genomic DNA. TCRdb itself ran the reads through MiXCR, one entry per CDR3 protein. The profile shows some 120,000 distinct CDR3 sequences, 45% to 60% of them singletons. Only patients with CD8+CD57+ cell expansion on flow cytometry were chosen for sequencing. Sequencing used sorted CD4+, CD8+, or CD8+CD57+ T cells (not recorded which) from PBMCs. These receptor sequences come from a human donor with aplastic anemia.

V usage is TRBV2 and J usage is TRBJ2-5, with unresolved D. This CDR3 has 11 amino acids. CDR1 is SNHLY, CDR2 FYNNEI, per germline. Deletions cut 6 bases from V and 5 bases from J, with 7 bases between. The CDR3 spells CASSKGETQYF. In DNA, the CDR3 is TGTGCCAGCAGCAAAGGGGAGACCCAGTACTTC. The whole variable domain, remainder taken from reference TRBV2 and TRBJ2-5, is EPEVTQTPSHQVTQMGQEVILRCVPISNHLYFYWYRQILGQKVEFLVSFYNNEISEKSEIFDDQFSVERPDGSNFTLKIRSTKLEDSAMYFCASSKGETQYFGPGTRLLVL.

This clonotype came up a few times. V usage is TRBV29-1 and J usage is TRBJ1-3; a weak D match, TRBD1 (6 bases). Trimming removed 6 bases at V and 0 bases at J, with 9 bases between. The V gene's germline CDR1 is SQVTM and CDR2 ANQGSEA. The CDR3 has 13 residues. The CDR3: CSVEQGSGNTIYF. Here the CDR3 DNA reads TGCAGCGTCGAACAGGGCTCTGGAAACACCATATATTTT.

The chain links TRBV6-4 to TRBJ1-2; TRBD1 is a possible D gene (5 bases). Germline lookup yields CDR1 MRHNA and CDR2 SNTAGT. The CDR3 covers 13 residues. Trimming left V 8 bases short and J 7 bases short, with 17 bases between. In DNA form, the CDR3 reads TGTGCCAGCTCACCTCAGGGAACGGGTGGCTACACCTTC. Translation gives CASSPQGTGGYTF.

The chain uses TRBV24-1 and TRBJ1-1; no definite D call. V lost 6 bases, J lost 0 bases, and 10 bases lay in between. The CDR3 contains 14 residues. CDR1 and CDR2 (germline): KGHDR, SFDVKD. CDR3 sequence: CATSPYSMNTEAFF. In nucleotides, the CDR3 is TGTGCCACCAGTCCCTACTCAATGAACACTGAAGCTTTCTTT.

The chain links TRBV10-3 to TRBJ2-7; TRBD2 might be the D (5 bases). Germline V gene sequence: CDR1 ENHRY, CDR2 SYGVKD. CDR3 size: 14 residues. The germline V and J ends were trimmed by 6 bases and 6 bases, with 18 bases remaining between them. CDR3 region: CAISADRETGEQYF. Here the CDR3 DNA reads TGTGCCATCAGCGCCGATAGGGAGACGGGCGAGCAGTACTTC.

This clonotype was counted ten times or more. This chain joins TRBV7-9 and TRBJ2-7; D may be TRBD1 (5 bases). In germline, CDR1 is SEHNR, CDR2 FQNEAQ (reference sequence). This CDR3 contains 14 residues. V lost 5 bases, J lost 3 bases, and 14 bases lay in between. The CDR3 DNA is TGTGCCAGCAGCGCGGCAGGGCTGATCTACGAGCAGTACTTC. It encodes CASSAAGLIYEQYF.

The CDR3 DNA is TGTGCCAGTACCACCACTAGCGGGGGACAAAATGAGCAGTTCTTC. It yields the protein CASTTTSGGQNEQFF. This chain connects TRBV19 to TRBJ2-1, with TRBD2 matching 11 bases. CDR3 length equals 15 residues. Germline CDR1 reads LNHDA; CDR2 reads SQIVND (reference sequence). Losses at the gene ends were 7 bases for V and 7 bases for J; bases not matched to a gene: 9.

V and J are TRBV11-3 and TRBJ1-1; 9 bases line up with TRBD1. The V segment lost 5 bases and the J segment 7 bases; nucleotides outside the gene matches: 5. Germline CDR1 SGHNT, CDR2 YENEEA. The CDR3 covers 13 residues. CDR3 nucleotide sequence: TGTGCCAGCAGCACCGGGACAGGGTTTGAAGCTTTCTTT. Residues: CASSTGTGFEAFF.

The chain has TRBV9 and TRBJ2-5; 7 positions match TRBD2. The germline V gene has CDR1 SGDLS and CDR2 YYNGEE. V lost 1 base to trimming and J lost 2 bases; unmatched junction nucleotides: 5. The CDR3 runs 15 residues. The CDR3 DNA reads TGTGCCAGCAGCGTAAACAGCGGGGTGCAAGAGACCCAGTACTTC. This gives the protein CASSVNSGVQETQYF.

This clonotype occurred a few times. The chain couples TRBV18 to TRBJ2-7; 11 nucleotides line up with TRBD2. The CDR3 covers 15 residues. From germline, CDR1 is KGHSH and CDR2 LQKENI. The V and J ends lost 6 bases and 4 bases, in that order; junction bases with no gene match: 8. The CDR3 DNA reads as TGTGCCAGCTCCCCCTCGACTAGCGGGGAATACGAGCAGTACTTC. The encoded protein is CASSPSTSGEYEQYF.

DNA of the CDR3: TGTGCCAGCAGCTTATACAGGGATAGCGAGCAGTACTTC. Its translation: CASSLYRDSEQYF. The rearrangement joins TRBV7-8 to TRBJ2-7, with a possible D match to TRBD1 (6 bases). Germline CDR1 SGHVS, CDR2 FQNEAQ. V lost 2 bases and J lost 6, with 11 bases in between. The CDR3 consists of 13 residues. The variable domain in full, completed from reference TRBV7-8 and TRBJ2-7, reads GAGVSQSPRYKVAKRGQDVALRCDPISGHVSLFWYQQALGQGPEFLTYFQNEAQLDKSGLPSDRFFAERPEGSVSTLKIQRTQQEDSAVYLCASSLYRDSEQYFGPGTRLTVT.

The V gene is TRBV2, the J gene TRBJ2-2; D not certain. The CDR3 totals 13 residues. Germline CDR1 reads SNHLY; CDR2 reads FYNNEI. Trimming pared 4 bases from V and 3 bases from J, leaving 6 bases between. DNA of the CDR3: TGTGCCAGCAGTGTAGACTACACCGGGGAGCTGTTTTTT. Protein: CASSVDYTGELFF.

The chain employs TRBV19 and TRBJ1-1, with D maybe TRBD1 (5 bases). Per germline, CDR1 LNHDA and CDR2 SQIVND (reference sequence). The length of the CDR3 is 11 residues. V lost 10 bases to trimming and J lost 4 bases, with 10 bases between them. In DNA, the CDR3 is TGTGCCACCTCGGGGGGCACTGAAGCTTTCTTT. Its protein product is CATSGGTEAFF.

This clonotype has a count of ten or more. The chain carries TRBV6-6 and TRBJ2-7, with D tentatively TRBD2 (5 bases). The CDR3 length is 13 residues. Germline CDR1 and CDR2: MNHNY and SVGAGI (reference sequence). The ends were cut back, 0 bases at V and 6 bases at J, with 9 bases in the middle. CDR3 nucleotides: TGTGCCAGCAGTTACTCTGAGCGGACCGAGCAGTACTTC. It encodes CASSYSERTEQYF.

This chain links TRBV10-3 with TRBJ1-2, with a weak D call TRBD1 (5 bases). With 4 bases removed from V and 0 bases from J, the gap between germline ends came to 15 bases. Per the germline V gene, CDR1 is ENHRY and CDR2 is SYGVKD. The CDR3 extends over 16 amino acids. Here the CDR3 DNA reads TGTGCCATCAGTGGGACAAACGGGGACGCTAACTATGGCTACACCTTC. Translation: CAISGTNGDANYGYTF.

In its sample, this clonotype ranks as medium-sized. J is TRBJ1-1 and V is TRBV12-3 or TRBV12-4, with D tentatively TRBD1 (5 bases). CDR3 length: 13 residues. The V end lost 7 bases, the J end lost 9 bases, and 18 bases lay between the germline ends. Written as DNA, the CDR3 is TGTGCCAGCACCTGGACTATGGGGGATAAAGCTTTCTTT. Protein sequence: CASTWTMGDKAFF.

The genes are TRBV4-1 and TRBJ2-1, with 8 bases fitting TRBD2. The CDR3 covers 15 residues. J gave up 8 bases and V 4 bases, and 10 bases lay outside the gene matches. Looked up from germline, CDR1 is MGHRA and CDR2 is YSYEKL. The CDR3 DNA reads TGCGCCAGCAGCCCGGGGGGGAGCGGGGGATATGAGCAGTTCTTC. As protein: CASSPGGSGGYEQFF.

CDR3 nucleotide sequence: TGCAGCGTACGGGGGGCGGAGGATTCACCCCTCCACTTT. Translating gives CSVRGAEDSPLHF. V usage is TRBV29-1 and J usage is TRBJ1-6; maybe TRBD1 (6 bases). CDR3 length equals 13 residues. Trimming pared 6 bases from V and 8 bases from J, leaving 14 bases between. Germline CDR1 reads SQVTM; CDR2 reads ANQGSEA.